The sequence of this TCR beta chain was determined in a study of T-cell reconstitution after alpha-beta-depleted transplantation in children. Trimming took 6 bases from V and 7 from J; bases not matched to a gene: 5. The CDR3 is made up of 14 amino acids. Unique molecular identifiers were incorporated when the TCRbeta library was constructed. From the PCR reads, TCRdb called clonotypes with MiXCR, one entry per CDR3 protein. The sample has some 240,000 distinct CDR3 sequences, around 12% seen once; the top ten hold about 2.6%. The sequencing used PBMCs from the stem cell graft donor, collected from the stem cell graft. V usage is TRBV12-3 or TRBV12-4 and J usage is TRBJ2-1, with 11 bases fitting TRBD2. The clonotype comes from a human donor who donated a stem cell graft to a child with acute lymphoblastic leukemia. Here the CDR3 DNA reads TGTGCCAGCAGCCCCAGACTAGCGGGGAATGAGCAGTTCTTC. It specifies CASSPRLAGNEQFF.